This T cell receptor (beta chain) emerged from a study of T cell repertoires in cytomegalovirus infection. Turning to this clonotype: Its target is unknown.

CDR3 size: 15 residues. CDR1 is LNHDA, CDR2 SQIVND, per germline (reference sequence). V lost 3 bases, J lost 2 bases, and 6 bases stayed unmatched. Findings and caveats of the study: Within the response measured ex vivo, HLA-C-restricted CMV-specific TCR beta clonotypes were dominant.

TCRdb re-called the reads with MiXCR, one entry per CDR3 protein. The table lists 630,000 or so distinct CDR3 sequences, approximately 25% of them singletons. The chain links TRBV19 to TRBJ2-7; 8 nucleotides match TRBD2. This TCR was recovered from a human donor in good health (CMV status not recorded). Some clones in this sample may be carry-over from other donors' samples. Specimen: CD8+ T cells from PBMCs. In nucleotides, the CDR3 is TGTGCCAGTAGTATGCCTACTAGCGGCCCCTACGAGCAGTACTTC. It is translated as CASSMPTSGPYEQYF.